Sequencing of this T cell receptor beta chain was carried out in a study of T cells after somatic rescue of genetic block. Clones were read by immunoSEQ multiplex PCR, and TCRdb kept only the in-frame ones, dropping some. The data hold 12,000 or so clones, with about two thirds observed a single time. Germline V gene lookup returns CDR1 SGHRS and CDR2 YFSETQ. The CDR3 extends over 14 amino acids. With V trimmed by 2 bases and J by 5 bases, 5 bases remained unmatched. This clonotype was obtained from a boy aged 5-17 years. The rearrangement links TRBV5-1 to TRBJ2-5, with 8 bases matching TRBD1. The source material was peripheral blood mononuclear cells (PBMCs). CDR3 residues: CASSFRGRGETQYF. In nucleotides, the CDR3 is TGCGCCAGCAGCTTCAGGGGGCGCGGGGAGACCCAGTACTTC.